The rows below give T cell receptor beta chains drawn from one sample of a study of blood T cell repertoires in COVID-19. Data came from immunoSEQ multiplex PCR; TCRdb stores just in-frame clones and leaves some out. The sample has 190,000 or so clones, more than 70% seen once. What was sequenced was peripheral blood. These receptors were collected from a woman older than 75 with active or convalescent COVID-19. Both conserved end residues are part of each CDR3. Fields, in order: V gene, D gene, J gene, clone size, CDR3 protein, CDR3 DNA. The D gene is left open where the match is weak. The listing skips clone size in some rows; elsewhere it reads once, few, many or a size class.

TRBV5-1	-	TRBJ1-1	-	CASSLEWQGNTEAFF	TGCGCCAGCAGCTTGGAGTGGCAGGGGAACACTGAAGCTTTCTTT
TRBV4-2	TRBD1	TRBJ1-2	-	CASSLKGTASNYGYTF	TGTGCCAGCAGCTTGAAGGGGACAGCTTCTAACTATGGCTACACCTTC
TRBV7-2	TRBD1	TRBJ1-6	-	CASRRGQGNSLLHF	TGTGCCAGCAGACGAGGACAGGGAAATTCACTCCTCCACTTT
TRBV7-2	-	TRBJ1-5	-	CASSLAEISNQPQHF	TGTGCCAGCAGCTTAGCGGAGATAAGCAATCAGCCCCAGCATTTT
TRBV7-2	TRBD1	TRBJ1-1	few	CASSVRQGGTEAFF	TGTGCCAGCAGCGTAAGACAGGGAGGTACTGAAGCTTTCTTT
TRBV28	TRBD2	TRBJ2-2	-	CASSLGLAGGPIGELFF	TGTGCCAGCAGTCTCGGGTTAGCGGGGGGGCCCATCGGGGAGCTGTTTTTT
TRBV13	TRBD1	TRBJ1-2	-	CASSPTGGHGYTF	TGTGCCAGCAGCCCAACAGGGGGCCATGGCTACACCTTC
TRBV4-2	TRBD2	TRBJ2-1	few	CASSQGGLAGAQFF	TGTGCCAGCAGCCAAGGGGGACTAGCGGGAGCCCAGTTCTTC
TRBV9	-	TRBJ2-7	-	CASSVVSRGEQYF	TGTGCCAGCAGCGTAGTTTCAAGGGGAGAGCAGTACTTC
TRBV5-1	TRBD2	TRBJ2-3	-	CASSPGLAGDTDTQYF	TGCGCCAGCAGCCCTGGACTAGCGGGGGACACAGATACGCAGTATTTT
TRBV7-9	-	TRBJ1-2	-	CASRVETNYGYTF	TGTGCCAGCAGAGTGGAGACTAACTATGGCTACACCTTC
TRBV28	-	TRBJ2-1	few	CASSWGLVNNEQFF	TGTGCCAGCAGTTGGGGCCTTGTAAACAATGAGCAGTTCTTC
TRBV27	TRBD1	TRBJ1-2	-	CASSLLRGSGYTF	TGTGCCAGCAGTTTACTCAGGGGGTCCGGCTACACCTTC
TRBV9	-	TRBJ2-3	-	CASSRSGSYTDTQYF	TGTGCCAGCAGCCGTAGCGGATCCTACACAGATACGCAGTATTTT
TRBV9	TRBD2	TRBJ2-5	-	CASSPTGLAYSQETQYF	TGTGCCAGCAGCCCAACTGGACTAGCGTATAGCCAAGAGACCCAGTACTTC
TRBV10-2	-	TRBJ1-3	-	CASSEYGNSGNTIYF	TGCGCCAGCAGTGAGTACGGGAACTCTGGAAACACCATATATTTT
TRBV28	-	TRBJ1-2	-	CASSLSPGKINYGYTF	TGTGCCAGCAGTTTAAGTCCAGGGAAAATTAACTATGGCTACACCTTC
TRBV19	-	TRBJ1-3	once	CASSMDFSGNTIYF	TGTGCCAGTAGTATGGACTTCTCTGGAAACACCATATATTTT
TRBV2	-	TRBJ2-1	-	CASSELTLPYNEQFF	TGTGCCAGCAGTGAATTAACTCTGCCCTACAATGAGCAGTTCTTC
TRBV9	TRBD2	TRBJ2-3	-	CASSPSLAGGSSTDTQYF	TGTGCCAGCAGCCCCAGTCTAGCGGGGGGGAGCAGCACAGATACGCAGTATTTT
TRBV5-8	-	TRBJ1-4	-	CASSFSLIANEKLFF	TGTGCCAGCAGCTTTAGCCTGATTGCTAATGAAAAACTGTTTTTT
TRBV5-1	TRBD2	TRBJ2-1	-	CASSSTAGGSYNEQFF	TGCGCCAGCAGCTCCACGGCGGGGGGTTCCTACAATGAGCAGTTCTTC
TRBV19	TRBD1	TRBJ1-6	-	CASRETGTGNSPLHF	TGTGCCAGTAGGGAAACCGGGACAGGGAATTCACCCCTCCACTTT
TRBV6-2/TRBV6-3	-	TRBJ2-1	few	CASSYSVLAGSSYNEQFF	TGTGCCAGCAGTTACTCTGTCCTCGCGGGGAGCTCCTACAATGAGCAGTTCTTC
TRBV2	-	TRBJ1-1	-	CASSEDLGSLNTEAFF	TGTGCCAGCAGTGAAGATTTGGGCAGTTTAAACACTGAAGCTTTCTTT
TRBV19	TRBD1	TRBJ2-5	-	CASRSPGQGEETQYF	TGTGCCAGTAGATCTCCGGGACAGGGGGAAGAGACCCAGTACTTC
TRBV4-3	TRBD1	TRBJ2-7	-	CASSQDGDRGREQYF	TGCGCCAGCAGCCAAGACGGCGACAGGGGGCGTGAGCAGTACTTC
TRBV6-6	TRBD1	TRBJ2-1	-	CASRLRTGSTYNEQFF	TGTGCCAGCAGACTAAGGACAGGCTCTACCTACAATGAGCAGTTCTTC
TRBV4-1	-	TRBJ1-1	-	CASSRMGAMNTEAFF	TGCGCCAGCAGCCGGATGGGAGCTATGAACACTGAAGCTTTCTTT
TRBV11-2	TRBD2	TRBJ2-1	-	CASSRGLAGGSSYNEQFF	TGTGCCAGCAGCAGGGGACTAGCGGGGGGGAGCTCCTACAATGAGCAGTTCTTC
TRBV3-1/TRBV3-2	-	TRBJ1-2	-	CASNLMGAGYGYTF	TGTGCCAGCAACCTCATGGGGGCTGGCTATGGCTACACCTTC
TRBV2	-	TRBJ1-2	-	CASSADIIYGYTF	TGTGCCAGCAGCGCCGACATAATTTATGGCTACACCTTC
TRBV6-5	-	TRBJ2-7	once	CASSSRVPYEQYF	TGTGCCAGCAGTTCCCGGGTCCCCTACGAGCAGTACTTC
TRBV28	TRBD1	TRBJ1-2	-	CASRNRGAYGYTF	TGTGCCAGCAGGAACAGGGGTGCCTATGGCTACACCTTC
TRBV24-1	TRBD1	TRBJ1-2	-	CATSGKGQSSNYGYTF	TGTGCCACCAGCGGAAAGGGACAGAGCTCTAACTATGGCTACACCTTC
TRBV15	-	TRBJ2-3	-	CATSRDRGARTDTQYF	TGTGCCACCAGCAGAGATCGGGGGGCGCGCACAGATACGCAGTATTTT
TRBV27	TRBD1	TRBJ1-1	-	CASSLSPGQNKAFF	TGTGCCAGCAGTTTATCCCCGGGACAGAATAAGGCTTTCTTT
TRBV19	TRBD1	TRBJ1-2	-	CASSNGQVTNYGYTF	TGTGCCAGTAGCAATGGACAGGTGACTAACTATGGCTACACCTTC
TRBV3-1/TRBV3-2	TRBD2	TRBJ2-3	-	CASSQDYGTSAVADTQYF	TGTGCCAGCAGCCAAGATTACGGGACTAGCGCTGTAGCAGATACGCAGTATTTT
TRBV29-1	-	TRBJ1-2	-	CSVGRGLGYTF	TGCAGCGTTGGGAGGGGCCTTGGCTACACCTTC
TRBV28	-	TRBJ1-2	few	CASSDPAGNYGYTF	TGTGCCAGCAGTGACCCCGCGGGAAACTATGGCTACACCTTC
TRBV4-2	-	TRBJ1-2	-	CASSQDLSYGYTF	TGTGCCAGCAGCCAAGATTTGAGCTATGGCTACACCTTC
TRBV3-1/TRBV3-2	-	TRBJ1-3	few	CASSQVTKGNTIYF	TGTGCCAGCAGCCAAGTAACAAAGGGAAACACCATATATTTT
TRBV2	TRBD2	TRBJ2-1	-	CASSGGAGGPSYNEQFF	TGTGCCAGCAGTGGGGGAGCGGGGGGCCCCTCCTACAATGAGCAGTTCTTC
TRBV2	-	TRBJ2-6	-	CASSEDRLSSGANVLTF	TGTGCCAGCAGTGAGGACAGACTAAGCTCTGGGGCCAACGTCCTGACTTTC
TRBV11-1	-	TRBJ1-4	-	CASSLQGTTNEKLFF	TGTGCCAGCAGCTTACAGGGAACAACTAATGAAAAACTGTTTTTT
TRBV5-4	-	TRBJ1-2	-	CASSLRTDYGYTF	TGTGCCAGCAGCTTAAGGACAGACTATGGCTACACCTTC
TRBV7-2	-	TRBJ1-6	-	CASSSTWGGGNSPLHF	TGTGCCAGCAGCTCCACTTGGGGTGGAGGTAATTCACCCCTCCACTTT
TRBV29-1	TRBD1	TRBJ1-1	-	CSVRDTGTGGLGAFF	TGCAGCGTCAGAGATACCGGGACAGGGGGTCTCGGAGCTTTCTTT
TRBV5-4	-	TRBJ2-7	-	CASSSIDGSYEQYF	TGTGCCAGCAGCTCGATCGACGGGTCCTACGAGCAGTACTTC
TRBV27	TRBD1	TRBJ2-7	many	CASSSAGGEQYF	TGTGCCAGCAGTTCAGCAGGGGGAGAGCAGTACTTC
TRBV18	-	TRBJ1-2	few	CASSPFSDSSDGYTF	TGTGCCAGCTCACCATTTTCCGACAGCTCTGATGGCTACACCTTC
TRBV6-5	-	TRBJ1-3	-	CASRTGSSGNTIYF	TGTGCCAGCCGAACAGGGTCCTCTGGAAACACCATATATTTT
TRBV24-1	-	TRBJ1-4	few	CATSDPAGVGEKLFF	TGTGCCACCAGTGATCCGGCGGGGGTGGGTGAAAAACTGTTTTTT
TRBV3-1/TRBV3-2	TRBD1	TRBJ2-7	few	CASSLDRSYEQYF	TGTGCCAGCAGTCTGGACAGGTCCTACGAGCAGTACTTC
TRBV5-1	-	TRBJ2-5	-	CASSLSDGTETQYF	TGCGCCAGCAGCTTGTCGGACGGGACTGAGACCCAGTACTTC
TRBV4-2	TRBD2	TRBJ2-3	-	CASSQAALAVSDTQYF	TGTGCCAGCAGCCAAGCCGCACTAGCGGTCAGCGATACGCAGTATTTT
TRBV10-3	-	TRBJ2-5	-	CAISESWTVSETQYF	TGTGCCATCAGTGAGTCGTGGACAGTTTCAGAGACCCAGTACTTC
TRBV6-1	-	TRBJ1-5	-	CASSEALQGQPQHF	TGTGCCAGCAGTGAAGCGCTTCAGGGTCAGCCCCAGCATTTT
TRBV11-2	TRBD1	TRBJ2-7	once	CASSLVRTGTSYEQYF	TGTGCCAGCAGCTTAGTCAGGACAGGAACGTCCTACGAGCAGTACTTC